This is a list of T cell receptor beta chains from one sample in a study of regulatory T cells in long-lasting Graves disease. TCRdb reprocessed the multiplex PCR reads with MiXCR, giving one entry per CDR3 protein. The sample carries roughly 430,000 distinct CDR3 sequences, about 15% recorded once. The data also belong to a second study, concerning T cells in Graves' hyperthyroidism and ophthalmopathy.

This specimen was peripheral blood mononuclear cells (PBMCs), taken at new diagnosis, from a patient treated with antithyroid drugs. The receptors derive from a woman in her 30s with Graves disease. The conserved cysteine and the conserved F or W are not part of the CDR3 here. The order of the fields is V gene, J gene, CDR3 protein.

V: TRBV6-1; J: TRBJ2-5; CDR3: ASSALAGKETQY
V: TRBV27; J: TRBJ2-3; CDR3: ASSSPRFSTDTQY
V: TRBV14; J: TRBJ1-2; CDR3: ANDEPPRTVDYGYT
V: TRBV5-1; J: TRBJ2-1; CDR3: ASSLGADTLYNEQF
V: TRBV29-1; J: TRBJ2-7; CDR3: SAHSSSYEQY
V: TRBV20-1; J: TRBJ2-4; CDR3: SAPPGGNIQY
V: TRBV28; J: TRBJ1-5; CDR3: ASSTPGQGNQPQH
V: TRBV6-1; J: TRBJ2-7; CDR3: ASSDTASSYEQY
V: TRBV28; J: TRBJ2-1; CDR3: ASSSRLAGGRQF
V: TRBV18; J: TRBJ2-7; CDR3: ASSTKSSYEQY
V: TRBV6-6; J: TRBJ2-2; CDR3: ASSYPSRTGDTGELF
V: TRBV11-2; J: TRBJ2-1; CDR3: ASSLGPGYNEQF
V: TRBV2; J: TRBJ2-7; CDR3: ASRDRTTSYEQY
V: TRBV27; J: TRBJ1-5; CDR3: ASSVGTTGYQPQH